What follows describes a single T cell receptor beta chain. What it recognizes is unknown. The sample is drawn from a study of cytomegalovirus exposure and HLA in healthy donors. The PCR made use of 60 Vbeta and 13 Jbeta primers. Measured with immunoSEQ multiplex PCR; TCRdb has only the in-frame clones, and not every one. The repertoire holds 150,000 to 200,000 clones, with 70% to 80% as singletons. CDR3 length: 19 amino acids. The V and J ends lost 2 bases and 2 bases respectively, with 25 bases between them. CDR1 and CDR2 from the germline V gene are SGHTS and YDEGEE. General study points: The study put some 150 TCR beta chains on its list as cytomegalovirus-associated. A later look showed TCR association rates differing by HLA locus, highest for DRB1 and lowest for HLA-C.

This TCR was recovered from a woman aged 25-40 years in good health and CMV-seropositive. The rearrangement joins TRBV5-8 to TRBJ2-5; D unresolved. Specimen: PBMCs. This CDR3 reads CASSLISPRRHLRQETQYF. CDR3 nucleotides: TGTGCCAGCAGCTTAATCAGTCCGCGGCGTCACCTCCGACAAGAGACCCAGTACTTC.